Described below is a single TCR beta chain sequence and its context. The antigen is unknown. Between the trimmed V and J ends, which lost 0 bases and 4 bases, there was a span of 4 bases. The V gene's germline CDR1 is LNHDA and CDR2 SQIVND (reference sequence). This CDR3 spans 13 amino acids. TCRdb passed the RACE reads through MiXCR, listing each CDR3 protein once. The data contain about 90,000 distinct CDR3 sequences, around 9.9% of them singletons. This entry belongs to a study of human T cells and chemical hapten exposure. Study-wide background: All through the roughly 26-week study, the scalp of each patient received diphenylcyclopropenone doses weekly. The study's findings and limits: Every donor had alopecia, and their immune response may therefore differ from healthy people's. In comparison with controls, expanded TCRs gave rise to a significantly larger number of large CDR3 similarity clusters.

Time point indicated: patch test 3, about 24 weeks after DPC sensitization. Treatment given: therapeutic diphenylcyclopropenone sensitization with weekly scalp DPC. Those who donated were patients with alopecia, 18 to 70 years of age, and suitable for DPC. Sequences were derived from whole blood, sampled in connection with sensitization to the hapten diphenylcyclopropenone (DPC). This sequence joins TRBV19 and TRBJ1-5, with D unclear. This TCR was sampled from a woman aged 25 to 45 with alopecia areata. Some clones in this sample may be carry-over from other donors' samples. CDR3 bases: TGTGCCAGTAGTATAGACGGAAATCAGCCCCAGCATTTT. Translated: CASSIDGNQPQHF.